The rows below give T cell receptor beta chains drawn from one sample of a study of blood T cell repertoires in COVID-19. This table comes from immunoSEQ multiplex PCR, and its TCRdb copy is limited to in-frame clones, with some not included. The table shows 200,000 to 300,000 clones, with 75% to 90% occurring only once. Sequencing input: PBMCs or T cells enriched from blood (not recorded which). All receptors come from a woman in her 40s who had been exposed to COVID-19. Each CDR3 is given with its conserved first and last residue. D genes are given only for firm matches. A clone size is listed for some rows: how often the clone was seen (once, few, many), or a class if it is expanded.

>-|TRBJ2-5|TRBV5-3|-
CARSLCPRDTRFEKQETQYF
TGTGCCAGAAGCTTGTGCCCCCGGGACACCCGTTTCGAAAAACAAGAGACCCAGTACTTC
>-|TRBJ1-2|TRBV13|-
CASSSHLEGIANYGYTF
TGTGCCAGCAGCTCCCACTTGGAGGGAATAGCTAACTATGGCTACACCTTC
>-|TRBJ2-6|TRBV5-5|-
CASSLLTGANVLTF
TGTGCCAGCAGCTTGTTAACTGGGGCCAACGTCCTGACTTTC
>TRBD2|TRBJ2-2|TRBV6-4|many
CASSERGDTGELFF
TGTGCCAGCAGTGAGCGGGGGGACACCGGGGAGCTGTTTTTT
>-|TRBJ2-5|TRBV5-1|-
CASSLGANQETQYF
TGCGCCAGCAGCTTGGGGGCTAATCAAGAGACCCAGTACTTC
>-|TRBJ1-1|TRBV7-3|-
CASSFRSGNTEAFF
TGTGCCAGCAGCTTCCGGAGCGGGAACACTGAAGCTTTCTTT
>-|TRBJ1-1|TRBV3-1/TRBV3-2|-
CASSSREGVNTEAFF
TGTGCCAGCAGCTCTCGCGAGGGGGTGAACACTGAAGCTTTCTTT
>TRBD1|TRBJ1-2|TRBV5-3|few
CARSPGRHRGVHNYGYTF
TGTGCCAGAAGCCCCGGCAGGCACAGGGGGGTTCATAACTATGGCTACACCTTC
>TRBD1|TRBJ2-1|TRBV9|-
CASSDTTGGNEQFF
TGTGCCAGCAGCGACACCACAGGGGGCAATGAGCAGTTCTTC
>-|TRBJ2-3|TRBV18|-
CASSPLNRADTQYF
TGTGCCAGCTCACCGTTGAACAGGGCAGATACGCAGTATTTT
>-|TRBJ2-2|TRBV9|-
CASSPRQENTGELFF
TGTGCCAGCAGCCCTCGACAGGAGAACACCGGGGAGCTGTTTTTT
>-|TRBJ1-3|TRBV27|-
CASPGGSAGNTIYF
TGTGCCAGCCCCGGGGGTTCGGCTGGAAACACCATATATTTT